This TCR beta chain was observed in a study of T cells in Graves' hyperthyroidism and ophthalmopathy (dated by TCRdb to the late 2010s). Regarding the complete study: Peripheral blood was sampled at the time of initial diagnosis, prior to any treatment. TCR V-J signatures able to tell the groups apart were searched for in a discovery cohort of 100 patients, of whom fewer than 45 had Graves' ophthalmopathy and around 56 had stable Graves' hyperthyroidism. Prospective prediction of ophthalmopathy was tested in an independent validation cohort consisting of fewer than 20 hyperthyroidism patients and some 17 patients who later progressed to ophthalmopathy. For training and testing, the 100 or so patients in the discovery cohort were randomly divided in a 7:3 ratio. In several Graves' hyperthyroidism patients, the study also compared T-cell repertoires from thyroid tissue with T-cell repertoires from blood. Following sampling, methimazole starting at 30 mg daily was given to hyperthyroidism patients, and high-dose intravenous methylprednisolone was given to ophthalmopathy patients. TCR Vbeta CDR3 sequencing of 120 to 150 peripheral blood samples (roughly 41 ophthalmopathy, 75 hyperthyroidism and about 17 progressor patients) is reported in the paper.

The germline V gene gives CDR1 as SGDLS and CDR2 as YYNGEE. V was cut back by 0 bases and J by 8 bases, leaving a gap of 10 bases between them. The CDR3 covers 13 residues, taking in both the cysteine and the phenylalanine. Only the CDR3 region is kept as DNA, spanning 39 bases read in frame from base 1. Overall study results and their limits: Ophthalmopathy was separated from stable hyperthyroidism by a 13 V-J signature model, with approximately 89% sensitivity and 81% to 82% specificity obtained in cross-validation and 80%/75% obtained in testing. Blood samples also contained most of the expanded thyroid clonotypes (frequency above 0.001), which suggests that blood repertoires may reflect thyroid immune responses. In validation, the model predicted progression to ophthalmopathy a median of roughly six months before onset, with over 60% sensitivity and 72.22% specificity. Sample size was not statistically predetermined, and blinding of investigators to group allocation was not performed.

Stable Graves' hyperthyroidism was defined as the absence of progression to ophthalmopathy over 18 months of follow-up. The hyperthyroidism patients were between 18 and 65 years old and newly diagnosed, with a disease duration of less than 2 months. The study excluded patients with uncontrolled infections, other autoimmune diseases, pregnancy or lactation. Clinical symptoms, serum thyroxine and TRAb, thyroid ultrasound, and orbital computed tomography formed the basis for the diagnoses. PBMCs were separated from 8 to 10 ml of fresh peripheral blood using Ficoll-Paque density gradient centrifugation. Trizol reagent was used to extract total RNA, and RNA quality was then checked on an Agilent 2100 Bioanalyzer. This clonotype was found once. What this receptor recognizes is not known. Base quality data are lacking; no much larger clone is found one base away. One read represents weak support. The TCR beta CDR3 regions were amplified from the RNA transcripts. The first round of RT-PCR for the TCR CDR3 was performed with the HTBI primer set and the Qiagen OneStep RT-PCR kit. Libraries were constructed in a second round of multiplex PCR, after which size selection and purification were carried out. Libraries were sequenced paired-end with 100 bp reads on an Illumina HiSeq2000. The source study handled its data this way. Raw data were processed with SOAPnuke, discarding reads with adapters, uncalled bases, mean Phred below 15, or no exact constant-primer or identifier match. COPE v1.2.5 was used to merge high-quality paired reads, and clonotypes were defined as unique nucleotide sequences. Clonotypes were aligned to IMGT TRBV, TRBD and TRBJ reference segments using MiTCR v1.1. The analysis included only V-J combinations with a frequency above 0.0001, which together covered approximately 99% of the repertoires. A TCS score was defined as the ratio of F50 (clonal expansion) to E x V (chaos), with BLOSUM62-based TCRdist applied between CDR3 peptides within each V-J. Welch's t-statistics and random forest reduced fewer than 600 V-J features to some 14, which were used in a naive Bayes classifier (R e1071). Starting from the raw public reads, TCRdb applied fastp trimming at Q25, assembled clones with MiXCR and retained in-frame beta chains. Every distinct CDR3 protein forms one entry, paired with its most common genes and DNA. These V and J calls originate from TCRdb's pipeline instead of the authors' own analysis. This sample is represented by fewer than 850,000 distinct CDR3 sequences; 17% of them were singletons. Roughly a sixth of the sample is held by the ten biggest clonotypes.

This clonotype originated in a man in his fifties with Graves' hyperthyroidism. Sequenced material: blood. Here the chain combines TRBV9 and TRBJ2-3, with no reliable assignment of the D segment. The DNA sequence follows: TGTGCCAGCAGCGTAGGGGTTTTCGGTACGCAGTATTTT. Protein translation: CASSVGVFGTQYF.